A single sample is the source of the 14 T cell receptor beta chains below, sequenced in a study of CD8+CD57+ T cells in acquired aplastic anemia. Genomic DNA, serving as template, underwent TCR beta VDJ and CDR3 profiling. MiXCR was run by TCRdb on the reads, yielding one entry per CDR3 protein. This table holds hundreds of thousands of distinct CDR3 sequences, 55% to 70% found once. The sample comprised sorted CD4+, CD8+, or CD8+CD57+ T cells (not recorded which) from PBMCs. These receptors all come from a human donor in good health, serving as a control.

CDR3 DNA sequence: TGTGCCAGCAGCCCGTCAACAGGGTACGGAGAGACCCAGTACTTC. Protein product: CASSPSTGYGETQYF. The chain is built from TRBV7-2 and TRBJ2-5, with D maybe TRBD1 (6 bases). V was clipped by 5 bases and J by 4 bases, with 17 bases between them. The CDR3 extends over 15 amino acids. The germline V gene encodes CDR1 SGHTA and CDR2 FQGNSA.

This clonotype has a count of ten or more. The chain couples TRBV5-4 to TRBJ2-3; 11 bases agree with TRBD2. The CDR3 is 17 residues long. The V gene's germline CDR1 is SGHNT and CDR2 YYREEE (reference sequence). Unmatched junction bases numbered 13, after V lost 4 bases and J lost 6 bases. CDR3 coding DNA: TGTGCCAGCAGCCGAACCGGGACTAGCGGTTATTTGGATACGCAGTATTTT. This sequence encodes CASSRTGTSGYLDTQYF.

This clonotype has just one count. This chain links TRBV5-4 with TRBJ1-1; D ambiguous. Germline V gene data show CDR1 as SGHNT and CDR2 as YYREEE (reference sequence). The CDR3 consists of 13 residues. The germline V and J ends were trimmed by 4 bases and 7 bases, with 14 bases remaining between them. The CDR3 is CASSVDRENEAFF. Here the CDR3 DNA reads TGTGCCAGCAGCGTCGATCGGGAGAATGAAGCTTTCTTT. Full variable domain (outside the CDR3, taken from reference TRBV5-4 and TRBJ1-1): ETGVTQSPTHLIKTRGQQVTLRCSSQSGHNTVSWYQQALGQGPQFIFQYYREEENGRGNFPPRFSGLQFPNYSSELNVNALELDDSALYLCASSVDRENEAFFGQGTRLTVV.

This chain connects TRBV10-3 to TRBJ2-7; 8 bases are shared with TRBD2. The germline V gene has CDR1 ENHRY and CDR2 SYGVKD. The J segment lost 3 bases and the V segment lost 7 bases, leaving 17 bases of the junction unmatched. The CDR3 covers 17 residues. The DNA of the CDR3 is TGTGCCATCATAGGCGACGGCGGGGGGTCTAATTTCTACGAGCAGTACTTC. It is translated as CAIIGDGGGSNFYEQYF.

In this sample, this clonotype turned up many times. The rearrangement links TRBV4-1 to TRBJ2-3, with TRBD2 as a possible D gene (6 bases). The V and J ends lost 5 bases and 2 bases respectively, with 14 bases between them. Per the germline V gene, CDR1 is MGHRA and CDR2 is YSYEKL. This CDR3 spans 15 amino acids. Written as DNA, the CDR3 is TGCGCCAGCAGCTCAGGTAGCGGATTCACAGATACGCAGTATTTT. This codes for CASSSGSGFTDTQYF.

The gene calls are TRBV7-8 and TRBJ2-7; no clear D. Trimming cost V 1 base and J 13 bases, with 23 bases left between them. The CDR3 extends over 15 amino acids. Per germline, CDR1 SGHVS and CDR2 FQNEAQ. In DNA, the CDR3 is TGTGCCAGCAGCTTAGTTTCATCGACTGAAGCTTTCTTTTACTTC. Translation gives CASSLVSSTEAFFYF. Drawing the rest from reference TRBV7-8 and TRBJ2-7, the complete variable domain is GAGVSQSPRYKVAKRGQDVALRCDPISGHVSLFWYQQALGQGPEFLTYFQNEAQLDKSGLPSDRFFAERPEGSVSTLKIQRTQQEDSAVYLCASSLVSSTEAFFYFGPGTRLTVT.

This clonotype was observed a handful of times. This chain links TRBV7-9 with TRBJ2-1; D gene ambiguous. With 7 bases removed from V and 0 bases from J, the gap between germline ends came to 10 bases. The CDR3 is 14 residues long. The V gene's germline CDR1 is SEHNR and CDR2 FQNEAQ (reference sequence). The CDR3 here is CASMGLSSYNEQFF. CDR3 DNA sequence: TGTGCCAGCATGGGCCTTAGCTCCTACAATGAGCAGTTCTTC.

The chain links TRBV20-1 to TRBJ1-1; no clear D. The germline V gene has CDR1 DFQATT and CDR2 SNEGSKA (reference sequence). CDR3 length equals 15 residues. Trimming removed 3 bases from V and 3 bases from J, with 17 bases in between. In DNA, the CDR3 is TGCAGTGCTAGGGGAGGAGGGTATGCCCACACTGAAGCTTTCTTT. This gives the protein CSARGGGYAHTEAFF.

The chain has TRBV10-2 and TRBJ2-7; 8 nucleotides align to TRBD1. The V gene end was trimmed by 6 bases and the J gene end by 6 bases; junction bases not matched to a gene: 7. Germline V lookup: CDR1 WSHSY, CDR2 SAAADI. CDR3 length: 13 residues. The CDR3 sequence: CASSGQGFGEQYF. The CDR3 DNA follows: TGCGCCAGCAGCGGACAGGGATTCGGCGAGCAGTACTTC.

For this clonotype: Because it lacks the conserved phenylalanine or tryptophan at the end, this CDR3 is likely a read error. The DNA is left out, because the CDR3 cannot be placed on it with certainty; the CDR3 is given as TCRdb lists it. The rearrangement joins TRBV2 to TRBJ1-6; the table's D call, TRBD1, was not checked against the DNA. Ends included, the CDR3 has 16 residues. Germline CDR1 SNHLY, CDR2 FYNNEI. The CDR3 loop is CASTLLRGNKETPHFV.

Turning to this clonotype: This likely comes from a read error, as the CDR3 has no conserved phenylalanine or tryptophan at its end. This chain links TRBV19 with TRBJ1-4; the D gene is possibly TRBD1 (5 bases). Per germline, CDR1 LNHDA and CDR2 SQIVND (reference sequence). The V end was cut by 3 bases, the J end by 6 bases, with 14 bases between. The CDR3 consists of 15 residues. The CDR3 reads CASSIISGSDEKLFL. The CDR3 DNA sequence: TGTGCCAGTAGTATTATATCAGGGTCGGATGAAAAACTGTTTCTC.

The J gene is TRBJ2-5, the V gene TRBV19, with 12 bases identical to TRBD1. This CDR3 contains 16 residues. V lost 5 bases to trimming and J lost 0 bases; unmatched junction nucleotides: 4. Per the germline V gene, CDR1 is LNHDA and CDR2 is SQIVND (reference sequence). The CDR3 here is CASSRRDRGHQETQYF. CDR3 nucleotide sequence: TGTGCCAGTAGTCGGAGGGACAGGGGGCACCAAGAGACCCAGTACTTC. The whole variable domain, remainder taken from reference TRBV19 and TRBJ2-5, is DGGITQSPKYLFRKEGQNVTLSCEQNLNHDAMYWYRQDPGQGLRLIYYSQIVNDFQKGDIAEGYSVSREKKESFPLTVTSAQKNPTAFYLCASSRRDRGHQETQYFGPGTRLLVL.

The chain joins TRBV20-1 to TRBJ2-5, with 8 bases lining up with TRBD2. Losses at the gene ends were 0 bases for V and 4 bases for J; bases not matched to a gene: 4. This CDR3 is built from 14 residues. Germline CDR1 reads DFQATT; CDR2 reads SNEGSKA (reference sequence). In DNA, the CDR3 is TGCAGTGCTAGAGATTCCACTAGCGGAGAGACCCAGTACTTC. Encoded protein: CSARDSTSGETQYF.

This clonotype was counted a few times. The chain joins TRBV19 to TRBJ1-1, with TRBD1 matching over 8 bases. CDR3 size: 14 residues. Looked up from germline, CDR1 is LNHDA and CDR2 is SQIVND (reference sequence). The junction had 5 bases not matched to a gene; V was cut back by 4 bases and J by 4 bases. DNA of the CDR3: TGTGCCAGTAGTAGCGGACAGGGTGGCACTGAAGCTTTCTTT. Its protein product is CASSSGQGGTEAFF. The full variable domain, with the rest looked up from reference TRBV19 and TRBJ1-1, is DGGITQSPKYLFRKEGQNVTLSCEQNLNHDAMYWYRQDPGQGLRLIYYSQIVNDFQKGDIAEGYSVSREKKESFPLTVTSAQKNPTAFYLCASSSGQGGTEAFFGQGTRLTVV.